This record looks at one TCR beta chain sequence and its context. Its antigen is not known. These data belong to a study of T cells in Graves' hyperthyroidism and ophthalmopathy. Whole-study results and caveats: Among thyroid clonotypes expanded above 0.001, most also appeared in blood.

The V end was cut by 0 bases, the J end by 4 bases, with 12 bases between. The CDR3 sequence is 14 residues long. Per the germline V gene, CDR1 is DFQATT and CDR2 is SNEGSKA (reference sequence). Each diagnosis was grounded in clinical symptoms, serum thyroxine and TRAb, thyroid ultrasound, and orbital computed tomography. The source material, RNA transcripts, was used to amplify TCR beta CDR3 regions. The TCR CDR3 first-round RT-PCR relied on the HTBI primer set. Via MiXCR, TCRdb re-called the multiplex PCR reads, giving one row per CDR3 protein. This table has about 570,000 distinct CDR3 sequences, around 46% appearing once.

The J gene is TRBJ1-1, the V gene TRBV20-1, with D possibly being TRBD1 (6 bases). The source is an adult woman with Graves' disease, either hyperthyroidism or ophthalmopathy (not recorded which). Sequencing used peripheral blood or thyroid tissue (not recorded which). The DNA for the CDR3 is TGCAGTGCTAGAGATCGGCAGGGGAGCACTGAAGCTTTCTTT. It codes for CSARDRQGSTEAFF.